This T cell receptor beta chain was recorded in a study of OX40 agonist ivuxolimab in advanced cancers. Overall study context: Patients were dosed intravenously with ivuxolimab at 0.01 to 10 mg/kg every 2 weeks. Participants averaged about 60 years of age (range roughly 20 to 90) and were over 75% male.

Method: immunoSEQ multiplex PCR; TCRdb's copy keeps in-frame clones and lacks some. The sample has approximately 82,000 clones, roughly 85% seen once. Study findings and constraints: Clonal expansion from baseline to week 6 occurred in both CD4+ and CD8+ T cells. At 0.1-3.0 mg/kg, partial responders had clonal expansion among the lowest observed.

This clone was picked up one time. Its antigen is unknown. The clonotype originates from an adult with an advanced solid tumor such as melanoma, head and neck, liver or kidney cancer. The sample consisted of CD4+ or CD8+ T cells sorted from blood, taken in a trial of the OX40 agonist ivuxolimab.

The CDR3 coding sequence is TGTGCCAGTAGCCAAGGGAGGACGTTTGGCTACACCTTC. This sequence encodes CASSQGRTFGYTF. This chain joins TRBV19 and TRBJ1-2; no firm D call. CDR3 length equals 13 residues. The germline CDR1 and CDR2 sequences are LNHDA and SQIVND (reference sequence). The ends were cut back, 6 bases at V and 7 bases at J, with 15 bases in the middle. Looking up the rest from reference TRBV19 and TRBJ1-2 gives the full variable domain: DGGITQSPKYLFRKEGQNVTLSCEQNLNHDAMYWYRQDPGQGLRLIYYSQIVNDFQKGDIAEGYSVSREKKESFPLTVTSAQKNPTAFYLCASSQGRTFGYTFGSGTRLTVV.